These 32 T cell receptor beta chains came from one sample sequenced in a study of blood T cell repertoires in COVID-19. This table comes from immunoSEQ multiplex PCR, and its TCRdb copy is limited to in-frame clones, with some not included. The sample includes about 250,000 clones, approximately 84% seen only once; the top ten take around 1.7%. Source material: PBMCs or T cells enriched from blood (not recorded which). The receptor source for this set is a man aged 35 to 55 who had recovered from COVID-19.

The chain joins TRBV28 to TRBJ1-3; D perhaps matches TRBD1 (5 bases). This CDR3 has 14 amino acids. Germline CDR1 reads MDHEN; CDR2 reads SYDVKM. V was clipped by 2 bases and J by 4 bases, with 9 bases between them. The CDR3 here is CASSLTTVGNTIYF. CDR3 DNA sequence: TGTGCCAGCAGTTTAACGACAGTCGGAAACACCATATATTTT.

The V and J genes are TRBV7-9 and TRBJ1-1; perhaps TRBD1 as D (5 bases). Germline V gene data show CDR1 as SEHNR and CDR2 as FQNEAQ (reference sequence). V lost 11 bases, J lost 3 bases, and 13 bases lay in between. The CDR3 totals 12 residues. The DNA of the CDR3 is TGTGCCTCAAATTTAGGGGACACTGAAGCTTTCTTT. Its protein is CASNLGDTEAFF.

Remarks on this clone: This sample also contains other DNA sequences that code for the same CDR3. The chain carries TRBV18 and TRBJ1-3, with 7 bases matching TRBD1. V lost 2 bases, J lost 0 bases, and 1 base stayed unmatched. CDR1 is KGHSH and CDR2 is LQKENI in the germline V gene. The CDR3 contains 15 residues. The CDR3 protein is CASSPRDSSGNTIYF. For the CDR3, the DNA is TGTGCCAGCTCACCAAGGGACAGCTCTGGAAACACCATATATTTT.

The CDR3 sequence is CASSELTVNTEAFF. The CDR3 DNA sequence: TGTGCCAGCAGTGAACTGACAGTCAACACTGAAGCTTTCTTT. This chain uses TRBV6-1 with TRBJ1-1, with D perhaps TRBD1 (5 bases). CDR1 MNHNS and CDR2 SASEGT come from the germline V gene. This CDR3 has 14 residues. Deletions cut 2 bases from V and 2 bases from J, with 9 bases between.

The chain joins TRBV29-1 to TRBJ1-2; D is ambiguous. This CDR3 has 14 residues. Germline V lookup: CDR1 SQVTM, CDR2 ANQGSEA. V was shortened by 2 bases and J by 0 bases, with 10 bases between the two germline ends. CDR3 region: CSVEPAVSNYGYTF. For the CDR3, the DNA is TGCAGCGTTGAACCGGCGGTATCTAACTATGGCTACACCTTC. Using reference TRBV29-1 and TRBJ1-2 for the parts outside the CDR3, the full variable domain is SAVISQKPSRDICQRGTSLTIQCQVDSQVTMMFWYRQQPGQSLTLIATANQGSEATYESGFVIDKFPISRPNLTFSTLTVSNMSPEDSSIYLCSVEPAVSNYGYTFGSGTRLTVV.

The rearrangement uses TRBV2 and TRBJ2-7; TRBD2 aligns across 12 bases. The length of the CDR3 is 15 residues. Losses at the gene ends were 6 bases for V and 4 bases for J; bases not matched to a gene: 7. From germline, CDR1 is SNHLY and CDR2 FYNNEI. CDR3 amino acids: CASRATLAGGYEQYF. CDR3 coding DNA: TGTGCCAGCAGGGCTACCCTAGCGGGGGGGTACGAGCAGTACTTC.

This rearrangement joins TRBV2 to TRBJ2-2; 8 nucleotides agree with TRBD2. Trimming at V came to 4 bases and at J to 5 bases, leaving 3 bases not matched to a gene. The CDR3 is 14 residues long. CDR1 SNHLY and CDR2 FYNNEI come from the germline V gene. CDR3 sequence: CASSVGTSTGELFF. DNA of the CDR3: TGTGCCAGCAGTGTGGGGACTAGTACCGGGGAGCTGTTTTTT.

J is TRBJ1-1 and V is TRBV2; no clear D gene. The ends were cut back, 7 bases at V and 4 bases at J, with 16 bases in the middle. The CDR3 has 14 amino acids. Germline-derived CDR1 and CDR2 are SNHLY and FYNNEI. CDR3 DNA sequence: TGTGCCAGCACCGTGGGCCCGTTGGTCACTGAAGCTTTCTTT. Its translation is CASTVGPLVTEAFF.

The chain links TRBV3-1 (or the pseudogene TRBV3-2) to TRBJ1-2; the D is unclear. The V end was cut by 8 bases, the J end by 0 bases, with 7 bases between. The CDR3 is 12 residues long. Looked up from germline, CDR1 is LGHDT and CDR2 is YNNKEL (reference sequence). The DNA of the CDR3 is TGTGCCAGCCGCACAACTAACTATGGCTACACCTTC. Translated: CASRTTNYGYTF.

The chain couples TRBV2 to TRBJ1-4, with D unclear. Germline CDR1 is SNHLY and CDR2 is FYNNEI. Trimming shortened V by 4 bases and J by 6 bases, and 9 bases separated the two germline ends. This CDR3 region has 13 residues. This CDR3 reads CASSAPTHEKLFF. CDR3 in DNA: TGTGCCAGCAGTGCCCCCACTCATGAAAAACTGTTTTTT.

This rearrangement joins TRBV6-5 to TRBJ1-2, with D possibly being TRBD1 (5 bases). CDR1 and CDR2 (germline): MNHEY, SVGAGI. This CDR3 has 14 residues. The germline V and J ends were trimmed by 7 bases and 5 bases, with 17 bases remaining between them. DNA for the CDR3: TGTGCCAGCACTCCACGGGGGTACCTTTATGGCTACACCTTC. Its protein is CASTPRGYLYGYTF.

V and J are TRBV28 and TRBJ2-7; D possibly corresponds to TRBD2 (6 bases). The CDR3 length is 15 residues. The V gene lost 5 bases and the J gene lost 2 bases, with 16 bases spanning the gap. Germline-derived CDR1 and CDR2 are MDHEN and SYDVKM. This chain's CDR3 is CASSVLGLSAYEQYF. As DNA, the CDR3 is TGTGCCAGCAGTGTCTTGGGACTTAGCGCCTACGAGCAGTACTTC.

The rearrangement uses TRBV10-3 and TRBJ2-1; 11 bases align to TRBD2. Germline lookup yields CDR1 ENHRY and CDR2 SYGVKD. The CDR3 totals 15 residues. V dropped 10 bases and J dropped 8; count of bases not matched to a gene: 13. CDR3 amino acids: CATLNDLAGGDEQFF. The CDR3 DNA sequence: TGTGCCACCCTTAACGACCTAGCGGGAGGCGATGAGCAGTTCTTC.

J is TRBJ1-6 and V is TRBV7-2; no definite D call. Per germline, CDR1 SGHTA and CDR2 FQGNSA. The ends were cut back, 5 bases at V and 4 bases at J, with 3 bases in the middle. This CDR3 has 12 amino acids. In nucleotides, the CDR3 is TGTGCCAGCAGCCTTTATAATTCACCCCTCCACTTT. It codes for CASSLYNSPLHF.

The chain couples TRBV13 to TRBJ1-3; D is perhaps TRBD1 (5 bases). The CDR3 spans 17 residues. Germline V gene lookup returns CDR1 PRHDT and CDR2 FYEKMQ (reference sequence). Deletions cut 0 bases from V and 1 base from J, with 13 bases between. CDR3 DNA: TGTGCCAGCAGCTTAGGTTCAGGGCCATCTTCTGGAAACACCATATATTTT. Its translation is CASSLGSGPSSGNTIYF.

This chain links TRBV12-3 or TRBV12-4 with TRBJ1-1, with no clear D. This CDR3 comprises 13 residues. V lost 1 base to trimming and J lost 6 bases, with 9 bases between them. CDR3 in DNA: TGTGCCAGCAGTTTAGATTTCTACTCTGAAGCTTTCTTT. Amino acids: CASSLDFYSEAFF.

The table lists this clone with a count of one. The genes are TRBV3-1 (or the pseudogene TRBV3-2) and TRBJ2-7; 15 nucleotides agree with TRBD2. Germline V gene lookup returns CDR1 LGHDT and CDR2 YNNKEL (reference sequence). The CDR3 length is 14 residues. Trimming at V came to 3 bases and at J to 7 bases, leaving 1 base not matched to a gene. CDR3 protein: CASSQGLAGGEQYF. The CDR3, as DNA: TGTGCCAGCAGCCAGGGACTAGCGGGAGGTGAGCAGTACTTC.

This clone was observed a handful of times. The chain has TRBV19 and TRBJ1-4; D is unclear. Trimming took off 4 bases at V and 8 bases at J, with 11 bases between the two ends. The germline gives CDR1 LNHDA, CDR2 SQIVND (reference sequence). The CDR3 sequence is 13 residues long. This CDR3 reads CASSRSFGEKLFF. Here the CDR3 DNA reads TGTGCCAGTAGTAGGTCCTTCGGGGAAAAACTGTTTTTT.

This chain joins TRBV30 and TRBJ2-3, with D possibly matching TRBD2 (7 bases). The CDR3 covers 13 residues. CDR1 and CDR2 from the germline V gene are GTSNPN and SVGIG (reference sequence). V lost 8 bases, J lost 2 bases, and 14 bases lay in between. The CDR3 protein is CARERGATDTQYF. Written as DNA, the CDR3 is TGTGCCCGGGAACGGGGGGCCACAGATACGCAGTATTTT.

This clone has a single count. The CDR3 spells CASSPLNYGYTF. CDR3 DNA: TGTGCCAGCAGCCCACTAAACTATGGCTACACCTTC. This chain links TRBV7-2 with TRBJ1-2; D is uncertain. The CDR3 consists of 12 residues. CDR1 is SGHTA, CDR2 FQGNSA, per germline. V gave up 5 bases and J gave up 2 bases, with 6 bases separating them.

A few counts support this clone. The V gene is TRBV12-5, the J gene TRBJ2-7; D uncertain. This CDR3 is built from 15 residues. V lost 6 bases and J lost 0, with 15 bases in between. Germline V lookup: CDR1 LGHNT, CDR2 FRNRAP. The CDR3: CASGAASFTSYEQYF. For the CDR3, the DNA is TGTGCTAGTGGCGCGGCGTCCTTTACCTCCTACGAGCAGTACTTC.

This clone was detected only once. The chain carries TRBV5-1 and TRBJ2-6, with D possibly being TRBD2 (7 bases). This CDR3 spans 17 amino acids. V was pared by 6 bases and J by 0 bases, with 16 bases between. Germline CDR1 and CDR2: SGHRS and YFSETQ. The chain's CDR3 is CASTKNGGPSGANVLTF. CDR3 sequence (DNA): TGCGCCAGCACCAAAAACGGGGGGCCCTCTGGGGCCAACGTCCTGACTTTC.

In DNA form, the CDR3 reads TGTGCCAGCAGTCCCAGGCCGTTCATCAGGGGGAGCGGTAATTCACCCCTCCACTTT. It codes for CASSPRPFIRGSGNSPLHF. The chain is built from TRBV27 and TRBJ1-6, with 7 bases lining up with TRBD1. The CDR3 length is 19 residues. J lost 6 bases, V lost 5 bases, and 19 bases had no gene match. Per the germline V gene, CDR1 is MNHEY and CDR2 is SMNVEV (reference sequence).

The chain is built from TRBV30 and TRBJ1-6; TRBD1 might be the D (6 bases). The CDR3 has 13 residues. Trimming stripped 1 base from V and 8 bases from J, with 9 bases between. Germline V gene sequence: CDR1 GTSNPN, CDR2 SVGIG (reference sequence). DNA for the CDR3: TGTGCCTGGAGTGACAGGGATGATTCACCCCTCCACTTT. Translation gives CAWSDRDDSPLHF.

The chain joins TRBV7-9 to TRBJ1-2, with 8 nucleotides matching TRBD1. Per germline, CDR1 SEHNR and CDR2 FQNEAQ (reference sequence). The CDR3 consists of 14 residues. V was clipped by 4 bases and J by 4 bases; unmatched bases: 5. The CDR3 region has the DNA TGTGCCAGCAGCTCGGGACAGGCCATCTATGGCTACACCTTC. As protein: CASSSGQAIYGYTF.

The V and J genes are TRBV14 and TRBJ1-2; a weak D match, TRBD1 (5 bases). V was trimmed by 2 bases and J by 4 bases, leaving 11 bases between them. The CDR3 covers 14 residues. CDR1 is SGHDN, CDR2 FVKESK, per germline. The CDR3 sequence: CASSQHDSGYGYTF. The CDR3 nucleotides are TGTGCCAGCAGCCAACACGACAGTGGCTATGGCTACACCTTC.

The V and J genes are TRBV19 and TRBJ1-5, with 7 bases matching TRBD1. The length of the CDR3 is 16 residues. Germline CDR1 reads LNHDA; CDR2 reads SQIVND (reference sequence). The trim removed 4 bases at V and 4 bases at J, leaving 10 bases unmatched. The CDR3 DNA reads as TGTGCCAGTAGTACTTTCAAGGGACAGTCAAATCAGCCCCAGCATTTT. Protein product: CASSTFKGQSNQPQHF. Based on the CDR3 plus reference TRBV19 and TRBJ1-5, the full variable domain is DGGITQSPKYLFRKEGQNVTLSCEQNLNHDAMYWYRQDPGQGLRLIYYSQIVNDFQKGDIAEGYSVSREKKESFPLTVTSAQKNPTAFYLCASSTFKGQSNQPQHFGDGTRLSIL.

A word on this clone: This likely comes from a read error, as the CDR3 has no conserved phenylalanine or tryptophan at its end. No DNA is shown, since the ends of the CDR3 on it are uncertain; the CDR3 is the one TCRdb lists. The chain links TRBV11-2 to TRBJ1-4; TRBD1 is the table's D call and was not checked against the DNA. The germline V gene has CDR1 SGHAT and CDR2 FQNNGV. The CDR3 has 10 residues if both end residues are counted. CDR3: CASSLVPPGR.

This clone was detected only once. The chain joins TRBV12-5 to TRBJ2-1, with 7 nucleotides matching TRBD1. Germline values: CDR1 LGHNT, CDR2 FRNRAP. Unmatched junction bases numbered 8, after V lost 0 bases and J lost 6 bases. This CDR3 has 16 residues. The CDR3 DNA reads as TGTGCTAGTGGTTTGGTCCTTTCTGACAGGGTCAATGAGCAGTTCTTC. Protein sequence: CASGLVLSDRVNEQFF. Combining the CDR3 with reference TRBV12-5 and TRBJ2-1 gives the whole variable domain DARVTQTPRHKVTEMGQEVTMRCQPILGHNTVFWYRQTMMQGLELLAYFRNRAPLDDSGMPKDRFSAEMPDATLATLKIQPSEPRDSAVYFCASGLVLSDRVNEQFFGPGTRLTVL.

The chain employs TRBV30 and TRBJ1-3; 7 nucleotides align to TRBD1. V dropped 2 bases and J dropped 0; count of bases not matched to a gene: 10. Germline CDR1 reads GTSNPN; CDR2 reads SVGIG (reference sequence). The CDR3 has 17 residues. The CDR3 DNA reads TGTGCCTGGAGTTCCCCCACAGGGGTCTTCTCTGGAAACACCATATATTTT. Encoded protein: CAWSSPTGVFSGNTIYF.

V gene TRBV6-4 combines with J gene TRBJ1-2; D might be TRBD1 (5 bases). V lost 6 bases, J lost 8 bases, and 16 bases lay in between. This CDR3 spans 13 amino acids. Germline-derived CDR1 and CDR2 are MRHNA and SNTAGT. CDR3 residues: CASRAEGSGGYTF. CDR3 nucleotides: TGTGCCAGCAGAGCGGAGGGGTCTGGCGGCTACACCTTC.

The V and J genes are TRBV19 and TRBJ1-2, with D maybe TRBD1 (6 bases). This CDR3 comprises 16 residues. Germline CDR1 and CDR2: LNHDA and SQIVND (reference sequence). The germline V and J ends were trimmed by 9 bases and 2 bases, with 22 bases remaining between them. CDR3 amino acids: CASLPLPAGANYGYTF. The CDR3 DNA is TGTGCCAGCCTACCTCTACCGGCAGGGGCGAACTATGGCTACACCTTC.